Below are 16 T cell receptor beta chains sequenced from a single sample in a study of shared clonotypes between healthy human individuals. TCRdb's copy holds only in-frame clones and misses some; the assay was immunoSEQ multiplex PCR. The table shows 2 million to 2.5 million clones, with about nine tenths occurring only once. The source material was naive CD4+ T cells from PBMCs. Subset here: CD45RA+ positively selected. These receptors all come from a young man in good health. Some clones in this sample may be carry-over from other donors' samples.

As for this clone: The sample contains more than one DNA sequence encoding this CDR3. The chain has TRBV5-1 and TRBJ1-1; 9 bases align to TRBD1. Germline V gene data show CDR1 as SGHRS and CDR2 as YFSETQ. The CDR3 is made up of 14 amino acids. V shed 4 bases, J shed 2 bases, and the junction held 3 bases outside the gene matches. The CDR3 loop reads CASSLQGANTEAFF. DNA for the CDR3: TGCGCCAGCAGCCTACAGGGGGCAAACACTGAAGCTTTCTTT. The full variable domain, with the rest looked up from reference TRBV5-1 and TRBJ1-1, is KAGVTQTPRYLIKTRGQQVTLSCSPISGHRSVSWYQQTPGQGLQFLFEYFSETQRNKGNFPGRFSGRQFSNSRSEMNVSTLELGDSALYLCASSLQGANTEAFFGQGTRLTVV.

The V call is TRBV25-1, the J call TRBJ1-5, with 7 bases that match TRBD1. Germline V CDR1 and CDR2: MGHDK, SYGVNS. Unmatched junction bases numbered 11, after V lost 3 bases and J lost 0 bases. The CDR3 contains 18 residues. The CDR3, as DNA: TGTGCCAGCAGTGAGCTAGGGGGCCTAGCTTATAGCAATCAGCCCCAGCATTTT. Its translation: CASSELGGLAYSNQPQHF.

V is TRBV11-2 and J is TRBJ2-5; no clear D gene. The CDR3 has 13 residues. With 5 bases removed from V and 1 base from J, the gap between germline ends came to 8 bases. CDR1 and CDR2 from the germline V gene are SGHAT and FQNNGV. The CDR3: CASSRGPQETQYF. CDR3 nucleotide sequence: TGTGCCAGCAGCCGCGGACCCCAAGAGACCCAGTACTTC.

The chain is built from TRBV4-3 and TRBJ2-5, with a possible D match to TRBD1 (5 bases). Trimming left V 0 bases short and J 1 base short, with 15 bases between. This CDR3 region has 17 residues. Germline CDR1 LGHNA, CDR2 YSLEER. CDR3 protein: CASSQDYLLTVQETQYF. Here the CDR3 DNA reads TGCGCCAGCAGCCAAGATTACCTTCTGACAGTCCAAGAGACCCAGTACTTC.

Here the CDR3 reads CASSFSPGSETQYF. DNA for the CDR3: TGTGCCAGCAGCTTCTCTCCCGGGAGCGAGACCCAGTACTTC. V and J are TRBV7-9 and TRBJ2-5, with D possibly TRBD2 on 6 matching bases. The CDR3 sequence is 14 residues long. V was pared by 3 bases and J by 5 bases, with 13 bases between. The germline gives CDR1 SEHNR, CDR2 FQNEAQ (reference sequence). Full variable domain (missing parts from reference TRBV7-9 and TRBJ2-5): DTGVSQNPRHKITKRGQNVTFRCDPISEHNRLYWYRQTLGQGPEFLTYFQNEAQLEKSRLLSDRFSAERPKGSFSTLEIQRTEQGDSAMYLCASSFSPGSETQYFGPGTRLLVL.

This chain connects TRBV27 to TRBJ2-7, with 12 bases that match TRBD2. The germline gives CDR1 MNHEY, CDR2 SMNVEV (reference sequence). The CDR3 sequence is 14 residues long. V gave up 3 bases and J gave up 8 bases; unmatched junction bases: 5. CDR3 sequence: CASSFGGLAGKQYF. In DNA form, the CDR3 reads TGTGCCAGCAGTTTCGGAGGACTAGCGGGGAAGCAGTACTTC.

To note about this clone: Other DNA sequences in this specimen translate into the identical CDR3. V and J are TRBV5-1 and TRBJ1-4, with D perhaps TRBD1 (5 bases). This CDR3 has 13 residues. Trimming cost V 0 bases and J 8 bases, with 8 bases left between them. The V gene's germline CDR1 is SGHRS and CDR2 YFSETQ. The DNA for the CDR3 is TGCGCCAGCAGCTTGGGGGGCGGAGAAAAACTGTTTTTT. Its translation is CASSLGGGEKLFF.

The chain couples TRBV28 to TRBJ2-7; 10 nucleotides align to TRBD1. The V and J ends lost 4 bases and 2 bases, in that order; junction bases with no gene match: 5. There are 15 residues in the CDR3. Per germline, CDR1 MDHEN and CDR2 SYDVKM. In nucleotides, the CDR3 is TGTGCCAGCAGTTCCCCCGGGACAGGGGCCTACGAGCAGTACTTC. The encoded protein is CASSSPGTGAYEQYF. The full variable domain, its missing parts supplied by reference TRBV28 and TRBJ2-7, is DVKVTQSSRYLVKRTGEKVFLECVQDMDHENMFWYRQDPGLGLRLIYFSYDVKMKEKGDIPEGYSVSREKKERFSLILESASTNQTSMYLCASSSPGTGAYEQYFGPGTRLTVT.

As DNA, the CDR3 is TGTGCCAGCAGTTCTCAACTAGCGGGGACCCAGTACTTC. Translation: CASSSQLAGTQYF. This chain links TRBV27 with TRBJ2-5; 9 bases are shared with TRBD2. The junction had 4 bases not matched to a gene; V was cut back by 4 bases and J by 7 bases. This CDR3 is 13 amino acids long. CDR1 MNHEY and CDR2 SMNVEV come from the germline V gene (reference sequence).

The V call is TRBV28, the J call TRBJ2-7; 9 nucleotides match TRBD1. CDR1 is MDHEN and CDR2 is SYDVKM in the germline V gene. V trimming: 3 bases; J trimming: 1 base; junction bases outside the gene matches: 7. The length of the CDR3 is 16 residues. The CDR3 sequence is CASSLLSGTGSYEQYF. As DNA, the CDR3 is TGTGCCAGCAGTTTGCTTTCCGGGACAGGGTCCTACGAGCAGTACTTC.

This chain uses TRBV11-2 with TRBJ2-7, with D hard to call. The CDR3 sequence is 12 residues long. The V end was cut by 4 bases, the J end by 2 bases, with 6 bases between. Germline values: CDR1 SGHAT, CDR2 FQNNGV. The CDR3 DNA reads as TGTGCCAGCAGCTGGGTACCCTACGAGCAGTACTTC. Its protein is CASSWVPYEQYF.

V gene TRBV5-8 combines with J gene TRBJ1-2, with 8 nucleotides matching TRBD1. The J segment lost 11 bases and the V segment lost 4 bases, leaving 16 bases of the junction unmatched. The CDR3 runs 15 residues. Germline V gives CDR1 SGHTS, CDR2 YDEGEE. The CDR3 DNA sequence: TGTGCCAGCAGCATCGGGACAGGAAGAAGTGTTGAGTACACCTTC. Translated: CASSIGTGRSVEYTF.

The V gene is TRBV6-1, the J gene TRBJ2-2; a possible D gene is TRBD1 (7 bases). Trimming left V 6 bases short and J 2 bases short, with 13 bases between. The length of the CDR3 is 15 residues. Germline V gene lookup returns CDR1 MNHNS and CDR2 SASEGT. CDR3 in DNA: TGTGCCAGCAGGGGGGGACAGCTTAACACCGGGGAGCTGTTTTTT. Residues: CASRGGQLNTGELFF.

The chain couples TRBV5-4 to TRBJ2-7; tentative D call: TRBD2 (5 bases). Germline V CDR1 and CDR2: SGHNT, YYREEE (reference sequence). This CDR3 has 17 amino acids. With 4 bases removed from V and 3 bases from J, the gap between germline ends came to 23 bases. The CDR3 spells CASSGFSSPRMNYEQYF. DNA of the CDR3: TGTGCCAGCAGCGGATTTTCTAGCCCTCGAATGAACTACGAGCAGTACTTC.

The gene calls are TRBV15 and TRBJ1-2; a possible D gene is TRBD1 (6 bases). Trimming left V 0 bases short and J 4 bases short, with 9 bases between. This CDR3 spans 14 amino acids. Germline V CDR1 and CDR2: LNHNV, YYDKDF (reference sequence). The CDR3 is CATSREVDSYGYTF. CDR3 nucleotide sequence: TGTGCCACCAGCAGAGAAGTGGACAGCTATGGCTACACCTTC.

This rearrangement joins TRBV11-2 to TRBJ2-4; tentatively, D is TRBD1 (6 bases). Trimming cost V 2 bases and J 3 bases, with 17 bases left between them. The CDR3 contains 17 residues. Germline values: CDR1 SGHAT, CDR2 FQNNGV. This CDR3 reads CASSLFVSGDGKNIQYF. For the CDR3, the DNA is TGTGCCAGCAGCTTATTTGTGTCAGGGGATGGCAAAAACATTCAGTACTTC.